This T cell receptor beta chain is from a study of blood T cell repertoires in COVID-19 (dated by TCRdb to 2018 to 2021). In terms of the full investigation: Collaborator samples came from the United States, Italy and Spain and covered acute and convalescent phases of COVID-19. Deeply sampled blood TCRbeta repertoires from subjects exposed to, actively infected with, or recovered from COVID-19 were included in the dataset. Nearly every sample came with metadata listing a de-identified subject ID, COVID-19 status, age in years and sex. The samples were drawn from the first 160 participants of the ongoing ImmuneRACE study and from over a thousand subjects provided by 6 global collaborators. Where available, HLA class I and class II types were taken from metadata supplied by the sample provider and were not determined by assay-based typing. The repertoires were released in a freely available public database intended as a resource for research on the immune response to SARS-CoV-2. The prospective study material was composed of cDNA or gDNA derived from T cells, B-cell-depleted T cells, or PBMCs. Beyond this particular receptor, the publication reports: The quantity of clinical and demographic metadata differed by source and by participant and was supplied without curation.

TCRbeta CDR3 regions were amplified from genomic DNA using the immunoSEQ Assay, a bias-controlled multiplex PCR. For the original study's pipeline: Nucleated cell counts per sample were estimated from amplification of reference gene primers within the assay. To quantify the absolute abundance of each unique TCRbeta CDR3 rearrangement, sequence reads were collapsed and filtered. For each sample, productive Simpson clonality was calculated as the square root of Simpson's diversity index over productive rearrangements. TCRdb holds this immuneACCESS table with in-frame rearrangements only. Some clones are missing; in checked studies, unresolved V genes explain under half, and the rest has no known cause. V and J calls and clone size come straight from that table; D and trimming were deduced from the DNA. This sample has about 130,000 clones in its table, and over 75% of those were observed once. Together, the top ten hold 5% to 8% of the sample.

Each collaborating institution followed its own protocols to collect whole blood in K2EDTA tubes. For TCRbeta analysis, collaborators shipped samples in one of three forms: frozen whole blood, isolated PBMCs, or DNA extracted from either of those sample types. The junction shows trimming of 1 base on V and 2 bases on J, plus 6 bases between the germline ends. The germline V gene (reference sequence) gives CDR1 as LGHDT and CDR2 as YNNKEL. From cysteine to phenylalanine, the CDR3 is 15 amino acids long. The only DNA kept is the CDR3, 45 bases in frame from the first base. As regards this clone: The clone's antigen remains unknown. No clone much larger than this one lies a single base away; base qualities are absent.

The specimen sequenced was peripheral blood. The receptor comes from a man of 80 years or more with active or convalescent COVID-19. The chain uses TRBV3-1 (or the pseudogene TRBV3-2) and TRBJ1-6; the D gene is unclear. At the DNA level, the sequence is TGTGCCAGCAGCCAAGTACCGGCCTATAATTCACCCCTCCACTTT. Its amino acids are CASSQVPAYNSPLHF.